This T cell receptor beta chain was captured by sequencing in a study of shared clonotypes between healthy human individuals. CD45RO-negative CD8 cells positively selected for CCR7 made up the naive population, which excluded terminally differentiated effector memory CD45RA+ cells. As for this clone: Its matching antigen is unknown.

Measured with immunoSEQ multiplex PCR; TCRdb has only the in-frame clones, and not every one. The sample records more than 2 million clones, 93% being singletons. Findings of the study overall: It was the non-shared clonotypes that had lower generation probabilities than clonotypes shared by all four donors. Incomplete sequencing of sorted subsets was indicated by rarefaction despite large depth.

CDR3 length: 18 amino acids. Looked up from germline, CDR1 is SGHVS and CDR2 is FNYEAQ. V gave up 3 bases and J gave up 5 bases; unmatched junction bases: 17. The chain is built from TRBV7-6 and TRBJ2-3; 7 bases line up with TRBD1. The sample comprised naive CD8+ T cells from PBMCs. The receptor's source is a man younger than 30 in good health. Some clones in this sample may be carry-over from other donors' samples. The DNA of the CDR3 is TGTGCCAGCAGCTTCGCCATTCCCGGGACAGCCTTATTAGATACGCAGTATTTT. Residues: CASSFAIPGTALLDTQYF.